This T cell receptor beta chain originates from a study of control samples from healthy donors and cancer patients. Some clones are missing from TCRdb's copy, which holds only in-frame ones; the method was immunoSEQ multiplex PCR. The sample carries roughly 450,000 clones, over 75% recorded once. The TCR comes from a middle-aged man with head and neck cancer. Sequencing was done on a sample of PBMCs.

The CDR3 protein is CASSDHRVTNEKLFF. CDR3 sequence (DNA): TGTGCCAGCAGTGACCACAGGGTTACTAATGAAAAACTGTTTTTT. The genes are TRBV6-1 and TRBJ1-4, with D possibly TRBD1 on 6 matching bases. The V gene's germline CDR1 is MNHNS and CDR2 SASEGT. CDR3 length: 15 amino acids. V lost 3 bases and J 2 bases, leaving 10 bases between the germline ends.